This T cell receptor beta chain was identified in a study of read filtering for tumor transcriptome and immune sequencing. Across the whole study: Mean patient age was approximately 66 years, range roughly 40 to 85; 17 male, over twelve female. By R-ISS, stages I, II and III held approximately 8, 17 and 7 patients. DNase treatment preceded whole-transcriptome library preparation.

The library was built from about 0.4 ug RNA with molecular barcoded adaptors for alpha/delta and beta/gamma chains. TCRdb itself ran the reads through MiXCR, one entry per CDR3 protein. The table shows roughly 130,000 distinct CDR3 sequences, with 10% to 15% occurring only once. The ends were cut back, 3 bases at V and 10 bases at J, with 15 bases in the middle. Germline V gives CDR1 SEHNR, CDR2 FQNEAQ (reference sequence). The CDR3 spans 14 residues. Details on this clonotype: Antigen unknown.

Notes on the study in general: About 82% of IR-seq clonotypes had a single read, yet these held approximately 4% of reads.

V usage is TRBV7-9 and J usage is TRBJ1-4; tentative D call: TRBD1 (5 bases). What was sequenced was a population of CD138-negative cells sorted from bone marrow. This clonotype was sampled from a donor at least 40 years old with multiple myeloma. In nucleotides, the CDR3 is TGTGCCAGCAGCTTTGGGGGGTTGGATGGAAAACTGTTTTTT. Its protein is CASSFGGLDGKLFF.